A selection of T cell receptor beta chains follows, all from one sample in a study of blood T cell repertoires in COVID-19. Assay: immunoSEQ multiplex PCR; the TCRdb copy retains only in-frame clones and omits some. The data show approximately 140,000 clones, roughly 87% seen once. Sequencing input: peripheral blood. These receptors were obtained from a woman aged 55-70 years with active or convalescent COVID-19. Each CDR3 is given with its conserved first and last residue. The order of the fields is V gene, J gene, D gene, clone size, CDR3 protein, CDR3 DNA. The D gene is left open where the match is weak. Some rows mark clone size as missing; the rest say once, few, many or name a class of expanded clone.

>TRBV9|TRBJ2-7|TRBD2|NA
CASSVASGGTYEQYF
TGTGCCAGCAGCGTAGCAAGCGGGGGAACCTACGAGCAGTACTTC
>TRBV10-3|TRBJ1-1|NA|many
CAISLDGGVRAAFF
TGTGCCATCAGCTTAGATGGGGGCGTTAGAGCGGCTTTCTTT
>TRBV3-1/TRBV3-2|TRBJ1-2|TRBD1|NA
CASSQDPVGQVLLGYTF
TGTGCCAGCAGCCAAGATCCGGTCGGACAGGTCCTTTTGGGCTACACCTTC
>TRBV7-9|TRBJ2-3|NA|NA
CASSLGSLGGTDTQYF
TGTGCCAGCAGCTTAGGGAGTCTCGGAGGTACAGATACGCAGTATTTT
>TRBV7-8|TRBJ2-7|NA|NA
CASSHRDTVYSYEQYF
TGTGCCAGCAGCCACCGGGACACGGTTTACTCCTACGAGCAGTACTTC
>TRBV5-1|TRBJ2-5|TRBD2|NA
CASSLPLAGEETQYF
TGTGCCAGCAGCTTGCCGTTAGCGGGGGAAGAGACCCAGTACTTC
>TRBV5-5|TRBJ2-7|TRBD2|NA
CASSLAPSGGTYEQYF
TGTGCCAGCAGCTTGGCCCCGAGCGGGGGAACCTACGAGCAGTACTTC
>TRBV27|TRBJ1-2|NA|NA
CASSLGRPYDGYTF
TGTGCCAGCAGTTTAGGGAGACCCTACGATGGCTACACCTTC
>TRBV11-3|TRBJ2-3|NA|NA
CASSSTRFTDTQYF
TGTGCCAGCAGCTCCACTCGATTTACAGATACGCAGTATTTT
>TRBV20-1|TRBJ1-2|TRBD1|NA
CSASAGTGVFNYGYTF
TGCAGTGCTAGTGCCGGGACAGGGGTATTTAACTATGGCTACACCTTC
>TRBV7-2|TRBJ2-3|TRBD1|NA
CASSVGQANTDTQYF
TGTGCCAGCAGCGTGGGACAGGCGAACACAGATACGCAGTATTTT
>TRBV6-5|TRBJ1-2|TRBD1|NA
CASRDPGQGVYGYTF
TGTGCCAGCAGGGACCCGGGACAGGGGGTCTATGGCTACACCTTC
>TRBV7-8|TRBJ2-5|NA|NA
CASSLGYGETQYF
TGTGCCAGCAGCCTCGGCTACGGGGAGACCCAGTACTTC
>TRBV5-1|TRBJ2-3|TRBD2|NA
CASSLAFSGTTDTQYF
TGCGCCAGCAGCTTGGCCTTTAGCGGGACCACAGATACGCAGTATTTT
>TRBV18|TRBJ2-5|NA|NA
CASSLGTGSQETQYF
TGTGCCAGCTCACTCGGTACAGGGAGTCAAGAGACCCAGTACTTC
>TRBV6-5|TRBJ2-3|TRBD2|NA
CASSPGIAGVDTQYF
TGTGCCAGCAGTCCCGGGATAGCGGGGGTGGATACGCAGTATTTT
>TRBV28|TRBJ2-5|TRBD1|NA
CASRDAGTGGGETQYF
TGTGCCAGCAGGGACGCCGGGACAGGGGGCGGAGAGACCCAGTACTTC
>TRBV2|TRBJ2-3|TRBD2|NA
CASSEAPPGLATDTQYF
TGTGCCAGCAGTGAAGCGCCCCCGGGACTAGCCACAGATACGCAGTATTTT
>TRBV9|TRBJ1-2|NA|NA
CASSVSRGYGYTF
TGTGCCAGCAGCGTAAGTCGAGGGTATGGCTACACCTTC
>TRBV21-1|TRBJ2-7|NA|few
CASRRGSGPTPLDEQYF
TGTGCCAGCAGAAGGGGCTCCGGGCCTACGCCTTTGGACGAGCAGTACTTC